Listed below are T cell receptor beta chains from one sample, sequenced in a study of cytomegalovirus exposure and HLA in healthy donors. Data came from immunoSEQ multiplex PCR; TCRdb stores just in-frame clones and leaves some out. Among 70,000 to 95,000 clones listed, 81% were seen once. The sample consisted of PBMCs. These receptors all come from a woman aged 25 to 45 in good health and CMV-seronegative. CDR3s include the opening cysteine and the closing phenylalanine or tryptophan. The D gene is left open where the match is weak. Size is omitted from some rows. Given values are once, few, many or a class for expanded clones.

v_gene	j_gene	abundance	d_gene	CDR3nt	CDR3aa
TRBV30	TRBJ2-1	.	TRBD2	TGTGCCTGGAGTGGCACTAGCGGACACTACAATGAGCAGTTCTTC	CAWSGTSGHYNEQFF
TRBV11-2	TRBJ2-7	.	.	TGTGCCAGCAGCTTAGTTTCGGTCTCCTACGAGCAGTACTTC	CASSLVSVSYEQYF
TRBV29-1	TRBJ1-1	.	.	TGCAGCGTTGAAGCGGCTGAAGCTTTCTTT	CSVEAAEAFF
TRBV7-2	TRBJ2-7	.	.	TGTGCCAGCAGCTCTAGCTCCCAAGTACACGAGCAGTACTTC	CASSSSSQVHEQYF
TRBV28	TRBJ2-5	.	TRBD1	TGTGCCAGCAGGGGGACAGATCAAGAGACCCAGTACTTC	CASRGTDQETQYF
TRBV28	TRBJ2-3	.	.	TGTGCCAGCAGTCCGGCGGTCGATACGCAGTATTTT	CASSPAVDTQYF
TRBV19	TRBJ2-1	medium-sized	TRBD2	TGTGCCAGCGGGACTAGCGGGGGATACAATGAGCAGTTCTTC	CASGTSGGYNEQFF
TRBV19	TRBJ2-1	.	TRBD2	TGTGCCAGTAGTATAGCCCCTTCCCTAGCGGGAGTATTAAATGAGCAGTTCTTC	CASSIAPSLAGVLNEQFF
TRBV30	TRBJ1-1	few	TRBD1	TGTGCCTGGATTGAGTTGGGGACAGGACATTTGAACACTGAAGCTTTCTTT	CAWIELGTGHLNTEAFF
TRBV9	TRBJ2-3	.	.	TGTGCCAGCAGCGGGACCTACCGGGGGGATACGCAGTATTTT	CASSGTYRGDTQYF
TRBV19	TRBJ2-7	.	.	TGTGCCAGTAGTACTGGCCCCTTATCTAGGAGGAGCTCCTACGAGCAGTACTTC	CASSTGPLSRRSSYEQYF
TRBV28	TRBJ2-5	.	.	TGTGCCAGCAGCGCGAGAGACACCAAAGAGACCCAGTACTTC	CASSARDTKETQYF
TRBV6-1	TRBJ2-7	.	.	TGTGCCAGCAGTGAGGGACTCTATTTGTCCGAGCAGTACTTC	CASSEGLYLSEQYF
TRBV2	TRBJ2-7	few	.	TGTGCCAGCAGTGAAGCGCTAGGGACATACGAGCAGTACTTC	CASSEALGTYEQYF
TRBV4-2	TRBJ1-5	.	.	TGTGCCAGCAGCCAAGATGGGGCCGGCCGCAATCAGCCCCAGCATTTT	CASSQDGAGRNQPQHF
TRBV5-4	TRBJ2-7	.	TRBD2	TGTGCCACCGGGACTAGCTCGCACTACGAGCAGTACTTC	CATGTSSHYEQYF
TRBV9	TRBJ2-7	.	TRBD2	TGTGCCAGCAGCCCCCAAGCGGGGGCTAACTACGAGCAGTACTTC	CASSPQAGANYEQYF
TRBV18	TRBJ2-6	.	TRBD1	TGTGCCAGCTCACCCCGGGACAGGGTGCGCTCTGGGGCCAACGTCCTGACTTTC	CASSPRDRVRSGANVLTF
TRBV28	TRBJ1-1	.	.	TGTGCCAGCATCCAGGGAACAAACACTGAAGCTTTCTTT	CASIQGTNTEAFF
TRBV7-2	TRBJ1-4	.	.	TGTGCCAGCAGCTTAGGTCGCGGTAATGAAAAACTGTTTTTT	CASSLGRGNEKLFF
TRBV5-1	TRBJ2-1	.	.	TGCGCCAGCAGCTTGGGGCGGGTCCCCTACAATGAGCAGTTCTTC	CASSLGRVPYNEQFF
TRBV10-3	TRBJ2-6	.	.	TGTGCCACCGGGGGAGCCGGCAACGTCCTGACTTTC	CATGGAGNVLTF
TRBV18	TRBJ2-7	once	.	TGTGCCAGCTCACCATCGCAGACCTACGAGCAGTACTTC	CASSPSQTYEQYF
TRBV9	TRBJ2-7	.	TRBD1	TGTGCCAGCAGCGTAGGACAGGGGGACTACGAGCAGTACTTC	CASSVGQGDYEQYF
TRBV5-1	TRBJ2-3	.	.	TGCGCCAGCAGCACGACAGATAGCACAGATACGCAGTATTTT	CASSTTDSTDTQYF
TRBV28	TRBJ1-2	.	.	TGTGCCAGCAGCGGGCAGGGGTATGGCTACACCTTC	CASSGQGYGYTF
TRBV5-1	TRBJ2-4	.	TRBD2	TGCGCCAGCAGCTCGCTAGCGGGGGCCGCCAAAAACATTCAGTACTTC	CASSSLAGAAKNIQYF
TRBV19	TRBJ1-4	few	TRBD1	TGTGCCAGTAGTAGTCGGACAGGGGGCTTCGAGTTAATACGTGAAAAACTGTTTTTT	CASSSRTGGFELIREKLFF
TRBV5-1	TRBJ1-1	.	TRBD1	TGCGCCAGCAGCTTAGGACAGGGGGGTACTGAAGCTTTCTTT	CASSLGQGGTEAFF
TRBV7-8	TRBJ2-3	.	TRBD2	TGTGCCAGCAGCACGGGACTAGCGGGAGTCCGTACGCAGTATTTT	CASSTGLAGVRTQYF
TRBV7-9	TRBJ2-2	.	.	TGTGCCAGCAGCCCCGCGAAGTTTGGGCAGGGTAACACCGGGGAGCTGTTTTTT	CASSPAKFGQGNTGELFF
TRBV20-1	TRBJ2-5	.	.	TGCAGTGCTGAGGTTCAAGAGACCCAGTACTTC	CSAEVQETQYF
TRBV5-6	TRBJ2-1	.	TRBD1	TGTGCCAGCAGCCCCGGGACAGGCTACAATGAGCAGTTCTTC	CASSPGTGYNEQFF
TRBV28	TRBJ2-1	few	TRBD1	TGTGCCAGCAGCTACCGGGACAGGCCCTACAATGAGCAGTTCTTC	CASSYRDRPYNEQFF
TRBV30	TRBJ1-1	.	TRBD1	TGTGCCTGGAGTGGGGACAGGGTAGAAGCTTTCTTT	CAWSGDRVEAFF
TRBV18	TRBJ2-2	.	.	TGTGCCAGCTCACGTGCGGCTCTGAACACCGGGGAGCTGTTTTTT	CASSRAALNTGELFF
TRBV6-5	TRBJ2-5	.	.	TGTGCCAGCAGTTACGACACAGGCCGTGAGACCCAGTACTTC	CASSYDTGRETQYF
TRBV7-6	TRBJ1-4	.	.	TGTGCCAGCAGCCCAAGAGGGTTAACTAATGAAAAACTGTTTTTT	CASSPRGLTNEKLFF
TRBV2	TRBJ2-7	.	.	TGTGCCAGCAGGATCTTTAAACAGGGTTACGAGCAGTACTTC	CASRIFKQGYEQYF
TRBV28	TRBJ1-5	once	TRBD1	TGTGCCAGCAGTTTATTTCGTCAGGGGGCGAGCAATCAGCCCCAGCATTTT	CASSLFRQGASNQPQHF
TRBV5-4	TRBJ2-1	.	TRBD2	TGTGCCAGCAGCCCCGGTGGGGGTAGCGGGGACAATGAGCAGTTCTTC	CASSPGGGSGDNEQFF
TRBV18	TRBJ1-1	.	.	TGTGCCAGCTCACCCGTTGTCGGGAATGGGGCTGAAGCTTTCTTT	CASSPVVGNGAEAFF
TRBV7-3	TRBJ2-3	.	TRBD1	TGTGCCAGCAAGGACAGGGCCAGCACAGATACGCAGTATTTT	CASKDRASTDTQYF
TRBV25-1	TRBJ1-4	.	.	TGTGCCAGCAGTGACCCCCTACTGGGGGGGGAAAAACTGTTTTTT	CASSDPLLGGEKLFF
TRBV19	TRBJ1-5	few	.	TGTGCCACCCGACGGAGTCGGTTTTTTGGCAATCAGCCCCAGCATTTT	CATRRSRFFGNQPQHF
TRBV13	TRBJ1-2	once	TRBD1	TGTGCCAGCCGTCGCAGGGGGATATTTAACTATGGCTACACCTTC	CASRRRGIFNYGYTF